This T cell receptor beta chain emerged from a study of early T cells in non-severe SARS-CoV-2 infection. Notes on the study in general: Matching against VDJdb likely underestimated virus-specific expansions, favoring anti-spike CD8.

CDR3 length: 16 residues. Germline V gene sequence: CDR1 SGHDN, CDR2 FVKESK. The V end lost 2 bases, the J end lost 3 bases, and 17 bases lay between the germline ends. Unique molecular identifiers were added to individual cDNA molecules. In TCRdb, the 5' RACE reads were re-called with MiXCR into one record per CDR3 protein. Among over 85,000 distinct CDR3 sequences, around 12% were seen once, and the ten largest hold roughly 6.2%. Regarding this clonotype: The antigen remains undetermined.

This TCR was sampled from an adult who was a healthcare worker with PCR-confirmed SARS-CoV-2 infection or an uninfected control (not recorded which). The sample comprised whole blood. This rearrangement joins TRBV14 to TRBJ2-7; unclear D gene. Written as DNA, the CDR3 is TGTGCCAGCAGCCAATACCTCGTGACTGGTAACTACGAGCAGTACTTC. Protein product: CASSQYLVTGNYEQYF.